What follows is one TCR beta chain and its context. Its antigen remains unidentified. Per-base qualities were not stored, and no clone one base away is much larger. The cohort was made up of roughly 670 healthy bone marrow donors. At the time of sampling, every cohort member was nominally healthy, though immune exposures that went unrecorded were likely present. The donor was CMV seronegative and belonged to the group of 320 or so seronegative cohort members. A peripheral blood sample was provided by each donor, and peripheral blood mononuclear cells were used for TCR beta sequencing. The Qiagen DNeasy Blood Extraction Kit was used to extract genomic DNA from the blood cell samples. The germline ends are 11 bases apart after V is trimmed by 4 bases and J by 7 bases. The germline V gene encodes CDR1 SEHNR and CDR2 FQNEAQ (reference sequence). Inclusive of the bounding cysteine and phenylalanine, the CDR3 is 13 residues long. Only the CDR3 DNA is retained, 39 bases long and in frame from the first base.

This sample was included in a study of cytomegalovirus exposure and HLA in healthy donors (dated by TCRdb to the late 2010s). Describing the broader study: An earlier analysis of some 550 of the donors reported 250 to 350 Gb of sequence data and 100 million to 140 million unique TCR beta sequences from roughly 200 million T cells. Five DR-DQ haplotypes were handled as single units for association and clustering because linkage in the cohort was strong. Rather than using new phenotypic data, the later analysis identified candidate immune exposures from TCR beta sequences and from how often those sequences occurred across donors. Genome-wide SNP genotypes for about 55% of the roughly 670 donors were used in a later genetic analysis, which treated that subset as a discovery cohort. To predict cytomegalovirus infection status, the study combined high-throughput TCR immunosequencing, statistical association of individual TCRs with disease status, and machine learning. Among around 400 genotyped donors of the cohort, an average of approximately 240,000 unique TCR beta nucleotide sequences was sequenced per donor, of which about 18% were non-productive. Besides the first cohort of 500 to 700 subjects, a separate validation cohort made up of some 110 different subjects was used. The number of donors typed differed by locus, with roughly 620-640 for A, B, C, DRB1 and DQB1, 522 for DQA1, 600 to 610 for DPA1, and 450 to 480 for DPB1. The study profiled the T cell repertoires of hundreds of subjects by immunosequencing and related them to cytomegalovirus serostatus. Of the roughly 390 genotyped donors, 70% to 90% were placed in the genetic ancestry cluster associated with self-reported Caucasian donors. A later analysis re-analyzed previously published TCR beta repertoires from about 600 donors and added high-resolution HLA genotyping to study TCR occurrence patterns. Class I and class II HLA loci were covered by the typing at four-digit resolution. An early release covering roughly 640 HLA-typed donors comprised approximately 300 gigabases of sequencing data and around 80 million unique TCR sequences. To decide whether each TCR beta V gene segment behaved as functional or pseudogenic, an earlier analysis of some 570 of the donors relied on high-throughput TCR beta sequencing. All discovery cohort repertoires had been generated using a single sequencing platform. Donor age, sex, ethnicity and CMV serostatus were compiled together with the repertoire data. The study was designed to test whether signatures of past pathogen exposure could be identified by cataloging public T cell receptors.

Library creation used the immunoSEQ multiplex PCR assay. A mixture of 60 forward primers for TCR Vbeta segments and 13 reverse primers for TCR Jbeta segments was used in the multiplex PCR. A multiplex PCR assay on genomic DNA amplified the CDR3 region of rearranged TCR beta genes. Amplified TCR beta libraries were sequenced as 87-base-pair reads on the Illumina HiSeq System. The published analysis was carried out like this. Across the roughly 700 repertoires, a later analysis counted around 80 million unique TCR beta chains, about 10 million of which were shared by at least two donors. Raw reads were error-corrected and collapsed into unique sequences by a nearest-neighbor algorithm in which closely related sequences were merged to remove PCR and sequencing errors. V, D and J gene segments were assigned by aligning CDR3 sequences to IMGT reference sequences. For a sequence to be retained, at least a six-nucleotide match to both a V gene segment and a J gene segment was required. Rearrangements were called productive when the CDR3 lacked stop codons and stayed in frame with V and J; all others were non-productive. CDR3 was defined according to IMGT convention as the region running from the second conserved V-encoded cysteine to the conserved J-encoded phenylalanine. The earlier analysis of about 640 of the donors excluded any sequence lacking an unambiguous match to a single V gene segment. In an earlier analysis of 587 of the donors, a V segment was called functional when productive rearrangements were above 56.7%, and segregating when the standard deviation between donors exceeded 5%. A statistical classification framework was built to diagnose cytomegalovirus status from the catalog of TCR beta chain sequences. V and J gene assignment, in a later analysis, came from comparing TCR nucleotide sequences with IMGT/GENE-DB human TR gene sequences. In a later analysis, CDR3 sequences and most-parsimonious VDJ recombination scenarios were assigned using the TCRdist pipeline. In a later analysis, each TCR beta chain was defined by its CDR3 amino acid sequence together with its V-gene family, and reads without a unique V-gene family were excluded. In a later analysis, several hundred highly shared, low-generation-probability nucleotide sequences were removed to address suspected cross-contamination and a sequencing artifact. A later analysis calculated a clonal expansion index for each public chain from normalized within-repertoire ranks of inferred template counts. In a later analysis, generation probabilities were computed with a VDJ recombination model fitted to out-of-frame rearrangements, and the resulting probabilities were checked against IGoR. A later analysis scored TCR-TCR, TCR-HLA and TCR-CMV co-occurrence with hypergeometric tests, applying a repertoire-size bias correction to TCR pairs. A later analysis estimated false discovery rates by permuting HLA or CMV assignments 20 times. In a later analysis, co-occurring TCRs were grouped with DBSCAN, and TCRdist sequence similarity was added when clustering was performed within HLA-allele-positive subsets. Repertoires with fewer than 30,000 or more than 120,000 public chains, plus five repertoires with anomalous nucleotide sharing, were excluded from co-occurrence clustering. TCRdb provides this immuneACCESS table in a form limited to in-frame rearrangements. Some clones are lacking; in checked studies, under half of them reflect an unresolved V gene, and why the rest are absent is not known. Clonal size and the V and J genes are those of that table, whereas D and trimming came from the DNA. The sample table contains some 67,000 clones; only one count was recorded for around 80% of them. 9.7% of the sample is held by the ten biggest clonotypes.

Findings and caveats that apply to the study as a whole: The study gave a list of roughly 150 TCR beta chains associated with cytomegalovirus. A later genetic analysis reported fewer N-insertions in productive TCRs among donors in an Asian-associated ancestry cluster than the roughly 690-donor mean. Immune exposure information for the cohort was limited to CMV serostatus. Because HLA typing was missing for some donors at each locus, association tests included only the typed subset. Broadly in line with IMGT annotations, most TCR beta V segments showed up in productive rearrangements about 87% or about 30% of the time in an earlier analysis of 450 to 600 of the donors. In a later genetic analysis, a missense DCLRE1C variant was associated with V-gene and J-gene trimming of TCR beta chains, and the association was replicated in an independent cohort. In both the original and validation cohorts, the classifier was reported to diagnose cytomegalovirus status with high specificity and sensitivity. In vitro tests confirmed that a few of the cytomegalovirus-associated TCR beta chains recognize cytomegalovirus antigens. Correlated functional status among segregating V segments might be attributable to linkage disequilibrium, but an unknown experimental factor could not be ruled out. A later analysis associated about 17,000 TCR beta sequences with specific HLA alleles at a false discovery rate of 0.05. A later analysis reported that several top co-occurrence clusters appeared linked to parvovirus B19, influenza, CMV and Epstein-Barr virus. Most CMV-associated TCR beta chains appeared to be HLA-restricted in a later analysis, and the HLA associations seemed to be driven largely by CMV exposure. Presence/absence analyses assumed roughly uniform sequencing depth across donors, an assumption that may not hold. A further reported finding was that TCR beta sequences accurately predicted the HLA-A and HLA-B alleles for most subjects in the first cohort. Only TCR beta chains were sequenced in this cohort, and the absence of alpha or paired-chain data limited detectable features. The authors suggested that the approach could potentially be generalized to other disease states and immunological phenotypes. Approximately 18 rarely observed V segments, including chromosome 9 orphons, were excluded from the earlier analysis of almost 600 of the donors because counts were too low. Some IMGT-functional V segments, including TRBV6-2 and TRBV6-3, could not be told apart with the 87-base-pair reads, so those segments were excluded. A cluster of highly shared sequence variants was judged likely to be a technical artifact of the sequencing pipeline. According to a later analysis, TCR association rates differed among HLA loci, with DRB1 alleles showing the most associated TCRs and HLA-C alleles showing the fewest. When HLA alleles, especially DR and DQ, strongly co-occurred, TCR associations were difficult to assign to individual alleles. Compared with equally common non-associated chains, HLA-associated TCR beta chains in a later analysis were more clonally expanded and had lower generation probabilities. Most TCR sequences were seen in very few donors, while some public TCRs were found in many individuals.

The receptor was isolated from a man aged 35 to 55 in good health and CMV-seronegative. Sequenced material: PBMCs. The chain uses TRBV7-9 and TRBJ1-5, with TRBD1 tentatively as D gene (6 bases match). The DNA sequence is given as TGTGCCAGCAGCTCGACAGGCCCCCAGCCCCAGCATTTT. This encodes CASSSTGPQPQHF.